The rows below give T cell receptor beta chains drawn from one sample of a study of control samples from healthy donors and cancer patients. Generated by immunoSEQ multiplex PCR, the TCRdb table keeps only in-frame clones and is missing some. The table shows under 450,000 clones, with approximately 92% occurring only once. The sequencing input was PBMCs. These receptors all stem from a man aged 35-49 years with head and neck cancer. Both conserved end residues are part of each CDR3. Fields, in order: D gene, V gene, clone size, J gene, CDR3 DNA, CDR3 protein. A D gene is named only where the DNA matches it firmly. Clone sizes are given selectively: once, few, many, or a class where the clone is expanded.

d_call: NA
v_call: TRBV10-3
clone_size: NA
j_call: TRBJ1-3
cdr3_nt: TGTGCCATCAGGGGGAGGGACGACTCTGGAAACACCATATATTTT
cdr3_aa: CAIRGRDDSGNTIYF

d_call: NA
v_call: TRBV18
clone_size: NA
j_call: TRBJ1-1
cdr3_nt: TGTGCCAGCTCACCACCATATCGGAACACTGAAGCTTTCTTT
cdr3_aa: CASSPPYRNTEAFF

d_call: TRBD1
v_call: TRBV4-3
clone_size: NA
j_call: TRBJ1-5
cdr3_nt: TGCGCCAGCAGCCAGGGCACAGGGGGTAATCAGCCCCAGCATTTT
cdr3_aa: CASSQGTGGNQPQHF

d_call: NA
v_call: TRBV7-9
clone_size: NA
j_call: TRBJ1-2
cdr3_nt: TGTGCCAGCAGCGCCGGGCCTTATGGCTACACCTTC
cdr3_aa: CASSAGPYGYTF

d_call: NA
v_call: TRBV2
clone_size: NA
j_call: TRBJ1-5
cdr3_nt: TGTGCCAGCGATAGACAGATGAATCAGCCCCAGCATTTT
cdr3_aa: CASDRQMNQPQHF

d_call: NA
v_call: TRBV10-3
clone_size: NA
j_call: TRBJ1-5
cdr3_nt: TGTGCCATCAGTGAAGAGGGACCCTATAGCAATCAGCCCCAGCATTTT
cdr3_aa: CAISEEGPYSNQPQHF

d_call: TRBD1
v_call: TRBV25-1
clone_size: NA
j_call: TRBJ2-1
cdr3_nt: TGTGCCAGCAGCTCTGTAACCGGGACAGGGAGTTACAATGAGCAGTTCTTC
cdr3_aa: CASSSVTGTGSYNEQFF

d_call: NA
v_call: TRBV5-1
clone_size: NA
j_call: TRBJ1-1
cdr3_nt: TGCGCCAGCAGCCTGGGGACATCCCCCGAAGCTTTCTTT
cdr3_aa: CASSLGTSPEAFF

d_call: NA
v_call: TRBV6-5
clone_size: NA
j_call: TRBJ1-5
cdr3_nt: TGTGCCAGCAGGGGGGACCTAAATCAGCCCCAGCATTTT
cdr3_aa: CASRGDLNQPQHF

d_call: NA
v_call: TRBV6-6
clone_size: NA
j_call: TRBJ2-3
cdr3_nt: TGTGCCAGCACTCGCCGAGGGGGGCTGATAGATACGCAGTATTTT
cdr3_aa: CASTRRGGLIDTQYF

d_call: TRBD2
v_call: TRBV7-9
clone_size: NA
j_call: TRBJ2-7
cdr3_nt: TGTGCCAGCAGCTTAGTCGGGAGGGAGCAGTACTTC
cdr3_aa: CASSLVGREQYF

d_call: NA
v_call: TRBV5-6
clone_size: NA
j_call: TRBJ1-1
cdr3_nt: TGTGCCAGCAGCTTGGCTCGTGTCTCGGGTCCAGAAGCTTTCTTT
cdr3_aa: CASSLARVSGPEAFF

d_call: TRBD1
v_call: TRBV3-1/TRBV3-2
clone_size: once
j_call: TRBJ1-5
cdr3_nt: TGTGCCAGCAGCCTAACAGGGGGTGGCAATCAGCCCCAGCATTTT
cdr3_aa: CASSLTGGGNQPQHF

d_call: TRBD1
v_call: TRBV6-2/TRBV6-3
clone_size: NA
j_call: TRBJ1-5
cdr3_nt: TGTGCCAGCAGTCAGACAGGGTCCAATCAGCCCCAGCATTTT
cdr3_aa: CASSQTGSNQPQHF

d_call: TRBD1
v_call: TRBV5-6
clone_size: once
j_call: TRBJ2-7
cdr3_nt: TGTGCCAGCAGCTTGGGACTGTCGGGACAGGTAGGGACCTACGAGCAGTACTTC
cdr3_aa: CASSLGLSGQVGTYEQYF

d_call: NA
v_call: TRBV4-1
clone_size: NA
j_call: TRBJ2-7
cdr3_nt: TGCGCCAGCAGCCAAGGGGGAGCTGACTACGAGCAGTACTTC
cdr3_aa: CASSQGGADYEQYF

d_call: NA
v_call: TRBV5-6
clone_size: NA
j_call: TRBJ2-4
cdr3_nt: TGTGCCAGCAGCAACTGGGGCATATTAGCCAAAAACATTCAGTACTTC
cdr3_aa: CASSNWGILAKNIQYF

d_call: NA
v_call: TRBV18
clone_size: NA
j_call: TRBJ1-1
cdr3_nt: TGTGCCAGCTCACCATTAATTCGGCAGGGGCCAGGAATGAACACTGAAGCTTTCTTT
cdr3_aa: CASSPLIRQGPGMNTEAFF

d_call: TRBD2
v_call: TRBV5-6
clone_size: once
j_call: TRBJ2-7
cdr3_nt: TGTGCCAGCAGCTCCTTAGCGGGACTTTACTACGAGCAGTACTTC
cdr3_aa: CASSSLAGLYYEQYF

d_call: NA
v_call: TRBV30
clone_size: NA
j_call: TRBJ1-6
cdr3_nt: TGTGCCTGGAGTGTAGAAGGCGGAGGAGGTCTAATCCGGGGGTTTCCCCTCCACTTT
cdr3_aa: CAWSVEGGGGLIRGFPLHF

d_call: NA
v_call: TRBV4-1
clone_size: NA
j_call: TRBJ1-1
cdr3_nt: TGCGCCAGCAGCTTCCCGGGATTGAACACTGAAGCTTTCTTT
cdr3_aa: CASSFPGLNTEAFF

d_call: TRBD1
v_call: TRBV9
clone_size: NA
j_call: TRBJ1-2
cdr3_nt: TGTGCCAGCAGTAGGGGGCAGCCGAACTATGGCTACACCTTC
cdr3_aa: CASSRGQPNYGYTF

d_call: NA
v_call: TRBV11-2
clone_size: NA
j_call: TRBJ1-6
cdr3_nt: TGTGCCAGCAGCTTACTTAGTGGGAGGGGACCCCTCCACTTT
cdr3_aa: CASSLLSGRGPLHF

d_call: TRBD1
v_call: TRBV11-2
clone_size: once
j_call: TRBJ2-7
cdr3_nt: TGTGCCAGCAGCCGGGACAGAAGCTCCTACGAGCAGTACTTC
cdr3_aa: CASSRDRSSYEQYF

d_call: NA
v_call: TRBV7-9
clone_size: once
j_call: TRBJ1-2
cdr3_nt: TGTGCCAGCAGCTTAGTCTATGTGGGCGACTATGGCTACACCTTC
cdr3_aa: CASSLVYVGDYGYTF

d_call: NA
v_call: TRBV5-6
clone_size: NA
j_call: TRBJ2-7
cdr3_nt: TGTGCCAGCAGCTTTGCTGGGAGCTCCTACGAGCAGTACTTC
cdr3_aa: CASSFAGSSYEQYF

d_call: TRBD1
v_call: TRBV7-9
clone_size: once
j_call: TRBJ2-7
cdr3_nt: TGTGCCAGCAGCTCGGACAGGACATCCTACGAGCAGTACTTC
cdr3_aa: CASSSDRTSYEQYF

d_call: NA
v_call: TRBV7-9
clone_size: NA
j_call: TRBJ2-4
cdr3_nt: TGTGCCAGCAGCCGAGGAGGTTTGGTTCAGTACTTC
cdr3_aa: CASSRGGLVQYF

d_call: TRBD2
v_call: TRBV27
clone_size: NA
j_call: TRBJ2-5
cdr3_nt: TGTGCCAGCAGTCCCAGAGAAGCGGGAGAAGTCATAGAGACCCAGTACTTC
cdr3_aa: CASSPREAGEVIETQYF

d_call: NA
v_call: TRBV15
clone_size: NA
j_call: TRBJ2-1
cdr3_nt: TGTGCCACCAGCAGAATACCAGAATACAATGAGCAGTTCTTC
cdr3_aa: CATSRIPEYNEQFF

d_call: NA
v_call: TRBV24-1
clone_size: NA
j_call: TRBJ1-5
cdr3_nt: TGTGCCACCAGTGACCGGAGAGGCCAGCCCCAGCATTTT
cdr3_aa: CATSDRRGQPQHF

d_call: NA
v_call: TRBV3-1/TRBV3-2
clone_size: NA
j_call: TRBJ2-7
cdr3_nt: TGTGCCAGCAGCCAAGACACCTACCCCTCCTACGAGCAGTACTTC
cdr3_aa: CASSQDTYPSYEQYF

d_call: NA
v_call: TRBV3-1/TRBV3-2
clone_size: NA
j_call: TRBJ2-1
cdr3_nt: TGTGCCAGCAGCCAACCGGGGGGCGGGGGCCCGTACAATGAGCAGTTCTTC
cdr3_aa: CASSQPGGGGPYNEQFF

d_call: TRBD2
v_call: TRBV5-6
clone_size: NA
j_call: TRBJ2-3
cdr3_nt: TGTGCCAGCAGCTGGATTACTAGCGGGGGGGTAGATACGCAGTATTTT
cdr3_aa: CASSWITSGGVDTQYF

d_call: TRBD1
v_call: TRBV19
clone_size: NA
j_call: TRBJ1-2
cdr3_nt: TGTGCCAGTAGTATGCAGGGGGCTTACCGCCATGGCTACACCTTC
cdr3_aa: CASSMQGAYRHGYTF

d_call: NA
v_call: TRBV6-6
clone_size: NA
j_call: TRBJ1-4
cdr3_nt: TGTGCCAGCAGTTACTCCCTAGGCCAGGGATCTGAAAAACTGTTTTTT
cdr3_aa: CASSYSLGQGSEKLFF

d_call: NA
v_call: TRBV20-1
clone_size: NA
j_call: TRBJ1-5
cdr3_nt: TGCAGTGCTAGTGCCGTCATCCCCGACAGGCGCAATCAGCCCCAGCATTTT
cdr3_aa: CSASAVIPDRRNQPQHF

d_call: NA
v_call: TRBV6-5
clone_size: NA
j_call: TRBJ2-1
cdr3_nt: TGTGCCAGCAGTTACTCGAAGGTTGGTGAGCAGTTCTTC
cdr3_aa: CASSYSKVGEQFF

d_call: TRBD2
v_call: TRBV5-1
clone_size: NA
j_call: TRBJ2-5
cdr3_nt: TGCGCCAGCAGCTTGGCCGGTTTAGCGGGGTCCCAAGAGACCCAGTACTTC
cdr3_aa: CASSLAGLAGSQETQYF

d_call: NA
v_call: TRBV11-2
clone_size: NA
j_call: TRBJ2-3
cdr3_nt: TGTGCCAGCAGCGTCGCGGGGCCAGATACGCAGTATTTT
cdr3_aa: CASSVAGPDTQYF

d_call: NA
v_call: TRBV27
clone_size: NA
j_call: TRBJ1-2
cdr3_nt: TGTGCCAGCAGTTTCAGTCCGAGTTTTCGTTATGGCTACACCTTC
cdr3_aa: CASSFSPSFRYGYTF

d_call: TRBD1
v_call: TRBV5-1
clone_size: NA
j_call: TRBJ2-2
cdr3_nt: TGCGCCAGCAGCTTGCGGGGACAGGGTTGGACCGGGGAGCTGTTTTTT
cdr3_aa: CASSLRGQGWTGELFF

d_call: TRBD2
v_call: TRBV6-5
clone_size: NA
j_call: TRBJ2-3
cdr3_nt: TGTGCCAGCAGAGGGGCGAGGACTAGCCCAGATACGCAGTATTTT
cdr3_aa: CASRGARTSPDTQYF

d_call: TRBD2
v_call: TRBV6-5
clone_size: NA
j_call: TRBJ2-7
cdr3_nt: TGTGCCAGCTCGGGACTAGCGGGAAACTACGAGCAGTACTTC
cdr3_aa: CASSGLAGNYEQYF

d_call: TRBD1
v_call: TRBV18
clone_size: NA
j_call: TRBJ1-5
cdr3_nt: TGTGCCAGCTCATCCCCGGGACAGGGGAACGGCAATCAGTCCCAGCATTTT
cdr3_aa: CASSSPGQGNGNQSQHF

d_call: NA
v_call: TRBV9
clone_size: once
j_call: TRBJ1-3
cdr3_nt: TGTGCCAGCAGCGAGGCCTCTGGAAACACCATATATTTT
cdr3_aa: CASSEASGNTIYF